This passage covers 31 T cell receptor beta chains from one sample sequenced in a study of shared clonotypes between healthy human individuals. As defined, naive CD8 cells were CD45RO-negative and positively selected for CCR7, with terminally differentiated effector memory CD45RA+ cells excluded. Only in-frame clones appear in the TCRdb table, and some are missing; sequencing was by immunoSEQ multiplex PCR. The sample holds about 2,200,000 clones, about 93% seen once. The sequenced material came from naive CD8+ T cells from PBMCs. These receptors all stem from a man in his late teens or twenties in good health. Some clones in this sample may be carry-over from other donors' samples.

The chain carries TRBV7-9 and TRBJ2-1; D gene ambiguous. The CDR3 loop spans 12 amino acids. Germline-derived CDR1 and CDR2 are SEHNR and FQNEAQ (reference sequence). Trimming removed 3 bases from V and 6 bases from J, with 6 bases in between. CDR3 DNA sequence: TGTGCCAGCAGCTTTACCCCCAATGAGCAGTTCTTC. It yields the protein CASSFTPNEQFF. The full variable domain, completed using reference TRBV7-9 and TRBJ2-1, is DTGVSQNPRHKITKRGQNVTFRCDPISEHNRLYWYRQTLGQGPEFLTYFQNEAQLEKSRLLSDRFSAERPKGSFSTLEIQRTEQGDSAMYLCASSFTPNEQFFGPGTRLTVL.

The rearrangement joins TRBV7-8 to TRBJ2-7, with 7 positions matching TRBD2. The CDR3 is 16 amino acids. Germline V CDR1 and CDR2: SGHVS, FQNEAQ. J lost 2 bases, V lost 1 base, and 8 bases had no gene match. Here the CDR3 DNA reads TGTGCCAGCAGCTTAGATAACAGAGGACTAGCCTACGAGCAGTACTTC. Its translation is CASSLDNRGLAYEQYF.

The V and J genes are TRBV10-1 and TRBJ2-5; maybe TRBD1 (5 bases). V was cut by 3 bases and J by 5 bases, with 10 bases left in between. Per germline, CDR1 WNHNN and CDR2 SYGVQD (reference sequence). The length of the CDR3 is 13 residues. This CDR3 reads CASSDPRAETQYF. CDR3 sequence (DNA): TGCGCCAGCAGTGATCCCAGGGCGGAGACCCAGTACTTC.

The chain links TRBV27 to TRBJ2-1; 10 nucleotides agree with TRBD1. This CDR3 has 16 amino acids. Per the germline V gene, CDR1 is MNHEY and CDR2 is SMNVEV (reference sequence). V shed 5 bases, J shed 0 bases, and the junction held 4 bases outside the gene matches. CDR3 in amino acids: CASSPRTGGSYNEQFF. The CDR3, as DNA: TGTGCCAGCAGTCCGAGGACAGGGGGCTCCTACAATGAGCAGTTCTTC.

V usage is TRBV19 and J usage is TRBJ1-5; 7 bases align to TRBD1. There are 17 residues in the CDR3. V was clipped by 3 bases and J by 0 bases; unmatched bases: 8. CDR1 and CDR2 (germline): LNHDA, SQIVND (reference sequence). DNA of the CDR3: TGTGCCAGTAGTATTATTGGGACAGATTATAGCAATCAGCCCCAGCATTTT. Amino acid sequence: CASSIIGTDYSNQPQHF.

The CDR3 spells CASSRADTGTDPRGYTF. The CDR3 bases are TGCGCCAGCAGCCGAGCGGACACAGGGACAGATCCAAGAGGCTACACCTTC. The chain couples TRBV4-1 to TRBJ1-2, with 7 bases identical to TRBD1. The CDR3 sequence is 17 residues long. The J segment lost 8 bases and the V segment lost 4 bases, leaving 19 bases of the junction unmatched. Germline values: CDR1 MGHRA, CDR2 YSYEKL.

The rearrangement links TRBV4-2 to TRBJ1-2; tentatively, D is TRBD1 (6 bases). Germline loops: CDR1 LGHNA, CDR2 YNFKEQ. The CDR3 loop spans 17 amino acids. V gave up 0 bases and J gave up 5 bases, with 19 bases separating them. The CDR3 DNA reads TGTGCCAGCAGCCAAGAAGTAAGGGGTTGGGGGGCGTATGGCTACACCTTC. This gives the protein CASSQEVRGWGAYGYTF.

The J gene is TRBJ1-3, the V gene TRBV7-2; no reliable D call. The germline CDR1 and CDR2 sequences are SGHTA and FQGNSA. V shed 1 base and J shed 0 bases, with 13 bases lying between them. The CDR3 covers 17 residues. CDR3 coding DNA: TGTGCCAGCAGCTTAGATGGGTGGGTCGTCTCTGGAAACACCATATATTTT. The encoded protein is CASSLDGWVVSGNTIYF.

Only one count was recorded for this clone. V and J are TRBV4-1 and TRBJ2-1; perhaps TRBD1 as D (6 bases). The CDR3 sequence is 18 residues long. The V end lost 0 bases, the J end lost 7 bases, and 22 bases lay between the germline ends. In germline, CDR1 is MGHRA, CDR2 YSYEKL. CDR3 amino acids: CASSQEGGINGLGNEQFF. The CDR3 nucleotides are TGCGCCAGCAGCCAAGAAGGGGGTATTAACGGGCTGGGGAATGAGCAGTTCTTC.

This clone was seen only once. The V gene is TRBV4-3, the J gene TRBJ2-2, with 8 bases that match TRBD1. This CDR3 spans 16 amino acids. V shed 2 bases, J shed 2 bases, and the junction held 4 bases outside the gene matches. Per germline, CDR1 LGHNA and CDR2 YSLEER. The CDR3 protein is CASSQLTGVNTGELFF. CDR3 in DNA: TGCGCCAGCAGCCAACTGACAGGGGTAAACACCGGGGAGCTGTTTTTT.

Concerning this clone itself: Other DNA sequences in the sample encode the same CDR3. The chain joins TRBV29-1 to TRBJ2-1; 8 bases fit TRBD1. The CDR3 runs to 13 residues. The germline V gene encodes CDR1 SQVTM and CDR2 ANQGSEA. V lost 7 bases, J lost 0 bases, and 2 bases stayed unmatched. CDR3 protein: CSGTGGSYNEQFF. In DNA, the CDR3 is TGCAGCGGTACAGGGGGCTCCTACAATGAGCAGTTCTTC.

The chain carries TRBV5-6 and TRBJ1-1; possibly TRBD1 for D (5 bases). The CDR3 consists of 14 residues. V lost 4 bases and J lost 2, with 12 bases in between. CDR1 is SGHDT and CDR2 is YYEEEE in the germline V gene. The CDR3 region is CASSRLGRNTEAFF. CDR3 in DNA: TGTGCCAGCAGCCGCTTGGGACGTAACACTGAAGCTTTCTTT.

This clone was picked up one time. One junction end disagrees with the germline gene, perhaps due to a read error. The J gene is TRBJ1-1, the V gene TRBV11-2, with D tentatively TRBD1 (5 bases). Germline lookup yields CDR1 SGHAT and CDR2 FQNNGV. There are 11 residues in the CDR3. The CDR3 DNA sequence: TGTGCCACCAGAACAGTCGGGGCTGAGCTCTTT. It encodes CATRTVGAELF.

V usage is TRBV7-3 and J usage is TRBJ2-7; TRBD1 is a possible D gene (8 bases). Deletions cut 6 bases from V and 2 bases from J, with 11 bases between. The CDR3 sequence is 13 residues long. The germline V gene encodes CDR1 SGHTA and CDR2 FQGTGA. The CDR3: CASRAGQAYEQYF. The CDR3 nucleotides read TGTGCCAGCAGAGCGGGACAGGCCTACGAGCAGTACTTC.

For the CDR3, the DNA is TGCGCCAGCAGCCCTTACAGCGGGCGGGGGAATGAGCAGTTCTTC. This encodes CASSPYSGRGNEQFF. The chain combines TRBV4-3 with TRBJ2-1, with 7 bases identical to TRBD2. The CDR3 is 15 residues long. The germline V gene encodes CDR1 LGHNA and CDR2 YSLEER. V dropped 4 bases and J dropped 7; count of bases not matched to a gene: 10.

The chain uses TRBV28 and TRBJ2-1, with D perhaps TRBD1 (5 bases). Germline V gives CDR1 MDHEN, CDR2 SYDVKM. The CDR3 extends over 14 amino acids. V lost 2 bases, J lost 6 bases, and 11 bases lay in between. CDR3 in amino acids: CASSLGPRVNEQFF. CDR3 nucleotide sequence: TGTGCCAGCAGTTTAGGCCCCAGGGTCAATGAGCAGTTCTTC.

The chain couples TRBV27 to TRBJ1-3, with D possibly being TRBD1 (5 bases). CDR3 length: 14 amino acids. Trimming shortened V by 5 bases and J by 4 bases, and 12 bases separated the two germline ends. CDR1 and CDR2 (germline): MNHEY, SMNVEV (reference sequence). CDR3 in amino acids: CASSPLQGGNTIYF. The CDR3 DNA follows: TGTGCCAGCAGTCCCCTCCAGGGAGGAAACACCATATATTTT.

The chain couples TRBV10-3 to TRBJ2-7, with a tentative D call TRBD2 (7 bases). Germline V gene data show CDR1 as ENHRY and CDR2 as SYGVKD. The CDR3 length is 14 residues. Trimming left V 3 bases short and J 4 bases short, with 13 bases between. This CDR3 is CAISEGGEWYEQYF. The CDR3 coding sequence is TGTGCCATCAGTGAAGGGGGGGAATGGTACGAGCAGTACTTC.

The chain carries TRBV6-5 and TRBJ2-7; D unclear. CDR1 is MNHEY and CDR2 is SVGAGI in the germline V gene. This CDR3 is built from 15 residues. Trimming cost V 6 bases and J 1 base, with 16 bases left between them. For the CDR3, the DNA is TGTGCCAGCAGCTCATTCGCGGTATCTTCCTACGAGCAGTACTTC. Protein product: CASSSFAVSSYEQYF.

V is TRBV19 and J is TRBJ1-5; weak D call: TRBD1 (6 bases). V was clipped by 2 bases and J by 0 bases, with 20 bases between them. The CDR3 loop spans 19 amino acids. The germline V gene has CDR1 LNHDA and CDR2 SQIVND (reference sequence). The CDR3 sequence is CASSIYRGAPTLSNQPQHF. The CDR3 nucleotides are TGTGCCAGTAGTATATATCGGGGGGCGCCGACACTTAGCAATCAGCCCCAGCATTTT.

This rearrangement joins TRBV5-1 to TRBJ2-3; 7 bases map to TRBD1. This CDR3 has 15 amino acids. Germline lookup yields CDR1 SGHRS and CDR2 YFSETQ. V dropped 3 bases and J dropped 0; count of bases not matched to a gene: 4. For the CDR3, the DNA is TGCGCCAGCAGCTGGACAGGTTATAGCACAGATACGCAGTATTTT. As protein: CASSWTGYSTDTQYF.

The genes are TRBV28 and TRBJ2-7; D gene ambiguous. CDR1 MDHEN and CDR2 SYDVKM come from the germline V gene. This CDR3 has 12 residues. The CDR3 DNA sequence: TGTGCACACGGCAGTAACATCTACGAGCAGTACTTC. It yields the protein CAHGSNIYEQYF.

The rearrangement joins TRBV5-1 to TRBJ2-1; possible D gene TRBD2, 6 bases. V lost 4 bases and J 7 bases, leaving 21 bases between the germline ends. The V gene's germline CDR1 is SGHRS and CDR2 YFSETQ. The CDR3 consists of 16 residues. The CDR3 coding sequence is TGCGCCAGCAGCCCCCGGGGTACGGGAGCGCTGAATGAGCAGTTCTTC. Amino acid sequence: CASSPRGTGALNEQFF.

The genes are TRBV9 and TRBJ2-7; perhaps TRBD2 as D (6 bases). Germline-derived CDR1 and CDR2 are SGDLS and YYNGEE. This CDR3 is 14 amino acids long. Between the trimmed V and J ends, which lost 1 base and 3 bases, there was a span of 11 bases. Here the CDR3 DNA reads TGTGCCAGCAGCGTACGGGAGCGGTTCTACGAGCAGTACTTC. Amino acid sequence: CASSVRERFYEQYF.

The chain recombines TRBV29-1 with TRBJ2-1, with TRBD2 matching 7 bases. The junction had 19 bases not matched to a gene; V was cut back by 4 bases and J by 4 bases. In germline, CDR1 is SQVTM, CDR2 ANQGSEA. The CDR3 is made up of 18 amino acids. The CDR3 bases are TGCAGCGTTGTTCAATCTCAGCGTACGGGAGGCCTTTACAATGAGCAGTTCTTC. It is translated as CSVVQSQRTGGLYNEQFF.

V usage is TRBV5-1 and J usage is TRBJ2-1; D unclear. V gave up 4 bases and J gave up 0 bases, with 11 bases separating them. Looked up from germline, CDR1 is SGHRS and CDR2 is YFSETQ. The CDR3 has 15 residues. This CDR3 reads CASSPKSASYNEQFF. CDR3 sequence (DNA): TGCGCCAGCAGCCCCAAGTCAGCCTCCTACAATGAGCAGTTCTTC.

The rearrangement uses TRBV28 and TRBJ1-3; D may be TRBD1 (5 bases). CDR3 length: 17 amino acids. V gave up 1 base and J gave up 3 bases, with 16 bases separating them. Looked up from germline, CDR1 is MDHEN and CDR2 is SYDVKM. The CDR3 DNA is TGTGCCAGCAGTTTATACGTTCAGGGCATGGATGGAAACACCATATATTTT. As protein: CASSLYVQGMDGNTIYF.

CDR3 in DNA: TGCGCCAGCAGTCAAAGAGGCAGGGCCTCGATTGTGGAGATCGAGCAGTACTTC. Translated: CASSQRGRASIVEIEQYF. The J gene is TRBJ2-7, the V gene TRBV23-1, with a tentative D call TRBD1 (5 bases). TRBV23-1 belongs to the ORF category, with a function that is uncertain. The CDR3 runs 18 residues. Trimming left V 2 bases short and J 6 bases short, with 26 bases between.

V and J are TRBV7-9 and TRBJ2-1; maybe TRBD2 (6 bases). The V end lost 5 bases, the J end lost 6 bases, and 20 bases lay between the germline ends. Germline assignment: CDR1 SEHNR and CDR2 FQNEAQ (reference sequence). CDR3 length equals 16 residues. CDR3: CASSPAGGTRRNEQFF. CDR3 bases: TGTGCCAGCAGCCCAGCGGGCGGGACCCGCCGCAATGAGCAGTTCTTC.

CDR3 loop: CASRLADFYNEQFF. CDR3 sequence (DNA): TGTGCCAGCAGACTAGCGGACTTTTACAATGAGCAGTTCTTC. The chain has TRBV2 and TRBJ2-1; 8 bases are a match to TRBD2. The CDR3 length is 14 residues. Germline loops: CDR1 SNHLY, CDR2 FYNNEI. The trim removed 6 bases at V and 4 bases at J, leaving 5 bases unmatched.

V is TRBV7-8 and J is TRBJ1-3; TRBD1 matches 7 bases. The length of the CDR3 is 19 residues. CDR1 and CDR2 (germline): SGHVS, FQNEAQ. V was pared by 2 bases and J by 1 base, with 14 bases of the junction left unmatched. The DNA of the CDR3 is TGTGCCAGCAGCTTAATTAGGGGACAGCCGGTGGGTTCTGGAAACACCATATATTTT. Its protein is CASSLIRGQPVGSGNTIYF.